One and the same sample provided the 5 T cell receptor beta chains below, sequenced in a study of blood T cell repertoires in COVID-19. Some clones are missing from TCRdb's copy, which holds only in-frame ones; the method was immunoSEQ multiplex PCR. The profile shows about 150,000 clones, around 90% of them singletons. Sequences were obtained from peripheral blood. The receptors originated from a man aged 60 to 69 with active or convalescent COVID-19.

The chain uses TRBV7-2 and TRBJ2-7; no reliable D call. This CDR3 has 14 residues. V lost 1 base and J 4 bases, leaving 11 bases between the germline ends. Germline-derived CDR1 and CDR2 are SGHTA and FQGNSA. The CDR3 coding sequence is TGTGCCAGCAGCTTAGTTCCAGACTTATACGAGCAGTACTTC. Encoded protein: CASSLVPDLYEQYF.

This chain joins TRBV7-9 and TRBJ1-1; 9 bases fit TRBD1. This CDR3 is 17 amino acids long. CDR1 SEHNR and CDR2 FQNEAQ come from the germline V gene (reference sequence). V lost 5 bases and J lost 1; bases outside the gene matches: 11. CDR3 sequence reads: CASSPPAGTGKNTEAFF. DNA for the CDR3: TGTGCCAGCAGCCCTCCGGCCGGGACAGGGAAGAACACTGAAGCTTTCTTT.

The table lists this clone with a count of one. V usage is TRBV18 and J usage is TRBJ2-3, with a possible D match to TRBD1 (5 bases). The CDR3 extends over 14 amino acids. Germline CDR1 is KGHSH and CDR2 is LQKENI. With 4 bases removed from V and 3 bases from J, the gap between germline ends came to 11 bases. CDR3 sequence reads: CASSRLGPTDTQYF. CDR3 DNA sequence: TGTGCCAGCTCACGGCTGGGGCCTACAGATACGCAGTATTTT.

V usage is TRBV10-2 and J usage is TRBJ2-1; 8 nucleotides match TRBD2. The CDR3 covers 15 residues. V was clipped by 7 bases and J by 0 bases; unmatched bases: 5. CDR1 WSHSY and CDR2 SAAADI come from the germline V gene. CDR3 in DNA: TGCGCCAGCAATTTGGCGGGGGGCTCCTACAATGAGCAGTTCTTC. Protein sequence: CASNLAGGSYNEQFF.

The V call is TRBV18, the J call TRBJ2-1, with TRBD2 as a possible D gene (6 bases). Looked up from germline, CDR1 is KGHSH and CDR2 is LQKENI. Trimming left V 6 bases short and J 0 bases short, with 12 bases between. The CDR3 totals 15 residues. CDR3 loop: CASSRGTGSYNEQFF. CDR3 nucleotide sequence: TGTGCCAGCTCGCGCGGGACGGGCTCCTACAATGAGCAGTTCTTC.